A single T cell receptor beta chain is shown here with its context. Its specificity is not known. This sample is part of a study of response to subunit inactivated influenza vaccine. Study results and limitations: The study's authors posited that every seasonal influenza vaccination enlists few new T cells.

TCRdb reprocessed the RT-PCR reads via MiXCR and lists one record per CDR3 protein. This sample has about 150,000 distinct CDR3 sequences, with 9.5% to 12% found just once. CDR3 size: 15 residues. Trimming stripped 7 bases from V and 3 bases from J, with 16 bases between. Looked up from germline, CDR1 is MGHDK and CDR2 is SYGVNS. The sample in question was CD8+ T cells sorted from PBMCs, obtained less than 30 months after vaccination. The source of this sequence is a man aged 50 to 75 who received an inactivated influenza vaccine. The V gene is TRBV25-1, the J gene TRBJ2-1, with D possibly being TRBD1 or TRBD2 (5 bases each). CDR3 DNA: TGTGCCAGCAACCCCGGGACGGCTTACTACAATGAGCAGTTCTTC. Its translation is CASNPGTAYYNEQFF.